This T cell receptor (beta chain) was captured in a study of blood T cells in healthy people across ages. For the study at large: With template switching, about one barcoded beta molecule was captured per two T cells.

A sample-barcoded 5' primer and a J-beta primer mix were used in a second PCR of about 7 to 11 cycles. MiXCR was run by TCRdb on the 5' RACE reads, yielding one entry per CDR3 protein. This table holds around 750,000 distinct CDR3 sequences, 50% to 65% found once. What was sequenced was blood. This receptor was obtained from an elderly man in good health.

CDR3 in amino acids: CASSASGAGVRYEQFF. The CDR3 DNA sequence: TGTGCCAGCAGCGCCTCCGGAGCGGGAGTTCGGTATGAGCAGTTCTTC. The chain combines TRBV21-1 with TRBJ2-1; TRBD2 is the table's D call, not checked against the DNA. TRBV21-1 counts as a pseudogene. The CDR3 extends over 16 amino acids.